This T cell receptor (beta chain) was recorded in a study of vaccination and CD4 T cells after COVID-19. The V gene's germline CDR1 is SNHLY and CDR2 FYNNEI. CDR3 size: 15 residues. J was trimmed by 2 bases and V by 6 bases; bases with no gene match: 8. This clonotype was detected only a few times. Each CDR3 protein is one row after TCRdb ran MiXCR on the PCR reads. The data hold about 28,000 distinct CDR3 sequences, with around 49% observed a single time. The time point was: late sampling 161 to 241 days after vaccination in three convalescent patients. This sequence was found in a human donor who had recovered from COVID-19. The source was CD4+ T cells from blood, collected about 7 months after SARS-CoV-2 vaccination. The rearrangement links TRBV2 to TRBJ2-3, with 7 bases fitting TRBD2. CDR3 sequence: CASRSSSGVTDTQYF. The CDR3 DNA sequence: TGTGCCAGCAGAAGCTCCAGCGGGGTCACAGATACGCAGTATTTT.